One and the same sample provided the 9 T cell receptor beta chains below, sequenced in a study of spatial heterogeneity in lung cancer. As to time point: sample taken at primary tumor resection. The authors sequenced whole RNA from tumor, nontumor lung or frozen PBMC without sorting. TCRdb itself ran the 5' RACE reads through MiXCR, one entry per CDR3 protein. The table shows around 92,000 distinct CDR3 sequences, with more than 10% occurring only once. The material sequenced was PBMCs, taken at surgery. These receptor sequences come from a male donor with early-stage non-small cell lung cancer.

V gene TRBV10-2 combines with J gene TRBJ2-7; 8 bases align to TRBD1. Germline CDR1 and CDR2: WSHSY and SAAADI. The trim removed 2 bases at V and 6 bases at J, leaving 9 bases unmatched. This CDR3 has 15 amino acids. The CDR3 sequence: CASSEIRQGAFEQYF. The CDR3 bases are TGCGCCAGCAGTGAGATTCGGCAGGGGGCTTTCGAGCAGTACTTC.

This clonotype was detected ten times or more. The rearrangement joins TRBV12-3 or TRBV12-4 to TRBJ1-4, with 9 bases that match TRBD1. The CDR3 is made up of 15 amino acids. V shed 7 bases and J 8 bases; nucleotides not matched to a gene: 11. CDR3 loop: CASNTHGTGSEKLFF. As DNA, the CDR3 is TGTGCCAGCAATACACACGGGACAGGGTCCGAAAAACTGTTTTTT.

As regards this clonotype: Germline is not matched at one junction end, which may reflect a read error. The chain uses TRBV20-1 and TRBJ2-1; D gene uncertain. Germline V gives CDR1 DFQATT, CDR2 SNEGSKA (reference sequence). The CDR3 has 14 residues. The CDR3 sequence is CSARGGGSYNEQFF. The CDR3 nucleotides are TGCAGTGCCAGAGGCGGCGGCTCCTACAATGAGCAGTTCTTC.

The rearrangement links TRBV20-1 to TRBJ2-1, with TRBD2 matching over 12 bases. Germline V gives CDR1 DFQATT, CDR2 SNEGSKA (reference sequence). With 0 bases clipped from V and 8 bases from J, the junction kept 8 bases outside the gene matches. This CDR3 comprises 16 residues. CDR3 nucleotide sequence: TGCAGTGCTAGAGATAACCCTAGCGGGGGGGCCGATGAGCAGTTCTTC. It codes for CSARDNPSGGADEQFF.

The CDR3 DNA reads TGTGCCAGCAGCTCCGTATACGGGGGGGCGACTGAAGCTTTCTTT. Encoded protein: CASSSVYGGATEAFF. The rearrangement joins TRBV7-2 to TRBJ1-1, with D possibly matching TRBD1 (6 bases). The length of the CDR3 is 15 residues. Deletions cut 4 bases from V and 5 bases from J, with 17 bases between. Germline V CDR1 and CDR2: SGHTA, FQGNSA.

This clonotype has just a few counts. The CDR3 nucleotides read TGTGCCAGCAGTCCTCCTTTGACTAGCGGGCGACAAGAGACCCAGTACTTC. Amino acid sequence: CASSPPLTSGRQETQYF. The gene calls are TRBV6-5 and TRBJ2-5, with TRBD2 matching 10 bases. CDR1 and CDR2 (germline): MNHEY, SVGAGI. The junction had 11 bases not matched to a gene; V was cut back by 5 bases and J by 2 bases. The CDR3 extends over 17 amino acids.

This clonotype was picked up a small number of times. V and J are TRBV6-2 or TRBV6-3 and TRBJ1-1; 7 positions match TRBD1. V shed 7 bases and J 0 bases; nucleotides not matched to a gene: 8. Germline CDR1 reads MNHEY; CDR2 reads SVGEGT. This CDR3 is built from 15 residues. CDR3 bases: TGTGCCAGCAACACAGGGGACAGCATGAACACTGAAGCTTTCTTT. It yields the protein CASNTGDSMNTEAFF.

The CDR3 bases are TGTGCCAGCAGTTCCGGGACCACTGAAGCTTTCTTT. It encodes CASSSGTTEAFF. The chain carries TRBV12-3 or TRBV12-4 and TRBJ1-1; maybe TRBD1 (5 bases). Deletions cut 4 bases from V and 4 bases from J, with 7 bases between. The length of the CDR3 is 12 residues.

This rearrangement joins TRBV4-3 to TRBJ2-1; TRBD2 aligns across 10 bases. Trimming at V came to 0 bases and at J to 10 bases, leaving 12 bases not matched to a gene. The CDR3 totals 17 residues. Germline CDR1 and CDR2: LGHNA and YSLEER. The CDR3: CASSQEFSGRSSDEQFF. CDR3 bases: TGCGCCAGCAGCCAAGAGTTTAGCGGGAGGTCCTCTGACGAGCAGTTCTTC.